This T cell receptor beta chain was documented in a study of blood T cell repertoires in COVID-19. Study background: Sources were T cells, B-cell-depleted T cells, or PBMCs; the material itself was cDNA or gDNA.

Assay: immunoSEQ multiplex PCR; the TCRdb copy retains only in-frame clones and omits some. The sample lists about 45,000 clones; 84% were seen once. This CDR3 spans 13 amino acids. V lost 10 bases to trimming and J lost 4 bases; unmatched junction nucleotides: 5. Germline CDR1 and CDR2: ENHRY and SYGVKD. This chain links TRBV10-3 with TRBJ1-3; TRBD1 matches at 9 bases. The specimen sequenced was peripheral blood. The TCR was taken from a human donor in a cohort sampled during active COVID-19. CDR3 bases: TGTGCCACGGCGACAGGGGGAGGAAACACCATATATTTT. It translates to CATATGGGNTIYF.